This T cell receptor (beta chain) was identified in a study of cytomegalovirus exposure and HLA in healthy donors. Findings and limits, study-wide: Presence/absence results assume similar sequencing depth per donor, which may not hold. The study recorded over 150 TCR beta chains that were cytomegalovirus-associated.

This PCR relied on a set of 60 Vbeta primers and 13 Jbeta primers. This table comes from immunoSEQ multiplex PCR, and its TCRdb copy is limited to in-frame clones, with some not included. The table lists 150,000 or so clones, under 80% of them singletons. V lost 1 base, J lost 5 bases, and 12 bases lay in between. The CDR3 covers 14 residues. Germline assignment: CDR1 MGHRA and CDR2 YSYEKL. Those who donated were healthy bone marrow donors. In the case of this clone: Its matching antigen is unknown.

The sample taken for sequencing was PBMCs. The rearrangement joins TRBV4-1 to TRBJ2-7; weak D call: TRBD2 (5 bases). The TCR originated in a woman aged 30 to 39 in good health and CMV-seronegative. The chain's CDR3 is CASSQAGYSDEQYF. CDR3 coding DNA: TGCGCCAGCAGCCAAGCGGGGTACAGCGACGAGCAGTACTTC.